A single sample gave rise to the 14 T cell receptor beta chains below, sequenced in a study of cytomegalovirus exposure and HLA in healthy donors. The PCR ran on 60 Vbeta and 13 Jbeta primers. Measured with immunoSEQ multiplex PCR; TCRdb has only the in-frame clones, and not every one. This table holds 170,000 or so clones, 80% found once. Input material: PBMCs. These TCRs come from a man in his thirties or forties in good health and CMV-seropositive.

The V call is TRBV11-2, the J call TRBJ2-1, with 7 nucleotides matching TRBD1. CDR1 is SGHAT and CDR2 is FQNNGV in the germline V gene. Unmatched junction bases numbered 5, after V lost 5 bases and J lost 7 bases. The CDR3 extends over 13 amino acids. The CDR3 DNA reads as TGTGCCAGCAGCCCTACAGGGGCAAATGAGCAGTTCTTC. Residues: CASSPTGANEQFF.

V is TRBV2 and J is TRBJ2-5, with TRBD1 matching over 7 bases. Germline V CDR1 and CDR2: SNHLY, FYNNEI. This CDR3 is 14 amino acids long. The junction had 4 bases not matched to a gene; V was cut back by 2 bases and J by 4 bases. The CDR3 sequence: CASSEKGARETQYF. The CDR3, as DNA: TGTGCCAGCAGTGAAAAGGGGGCGCGAGAGACCCAGTACTTC.

As DNA, the CDR3 is TGTGCCAGCAGCCAACTAAAGGGACTAGCGGGGGGATGGGGCGGGGAGCTGTTTTTT. Its translation is CASSQLKGLAGGWGGELFF. The rearrangement links TRBV4-2 to TRBJ2-2; 15 nucleotides align to TRBD2. Per the germline V gene, CDR1 is LGHNA and CDR2 is YNFKEQ. V lost 2 bases, J lost 7 bases, and 11 bases stayed unmatched. There are 19 residues in the CDR3.

This chain joins TRBV18 and TRBJ1-1, with D tentatively TRBD1 (6 bases). CDR1 is KGHSH and CDR2 is LQKENI in the germline V gene. Trimming stripped 2 bases from V and 2 bases from J, with 15 bases between. The CDR3 covers 16 residues. The CDR3 coding sequence is TGTGCCAGCTCACCAATACTACAGGGAACAAACACTGAAGCTTTCTTT. Translating it yields CASSPILQGTNTEAFF.

The rearrangement joins TRBV28 to TRBJ2-7; D might be TRBD2 (5 bases). Between the trimmed V and J ends, which lost 4 bases and 2 bases, there was a span of 6 bases. The CDR3 is 12 amino acids. Germline V gives CDR1 MDHEN, CDR2 SYDVKM. Here the CDR3 DNA reads TGTGCCAGCAGTTCTAGCCCCTACGAGCAGTACTTC. This codes for CASSSSPYEQYF.

The chain couples TRBV5-8 to TRBJ1-1; 9 positions match TRBD1. Trimming removed 1 base from V and 4 bases from J; junction bases left unmatched: 14. The CDR3 runs to 18 residues. Germline assignment: CDR1 SGHTS and CDR2 YDEGEE. CDR3 bases: TGTGCCAGCAGCTTGTTTCGAGGACAGGGGATAACGGGCACTGAAGCTTTCTTT. It specifies CASSLFRGQGITGTEAFF.

This clone was observed a handful of times. The V gene is TRBV5-1, the J gene TRBJ2-7, with TRBD2 matching over 7 bases. Germline CDR1 reads SGHRS; CDR2 reads YFSETQ. The V and J ends lost 0 bases and 1 base, in that order; junction bases with no gene match: 4. The CDR3 runs to 15 residues. The CDR3 region has the DNA TGCGCCAGCAGCTTGGGGGCTAGCGGATCCTACGAGCAGTACTTC. The encoded protein is CASSLGASGSYEQYF.

The V gene is TRBV19, the J gene TRBJ1-2, with D hard to call. The CDR3 length is 14 residues. V dropped 3 bases and J dropped 3 bases, with 11 bases sitting between them. Germline CDR1 is LNHDA and CDR2 is SQIVND (reference sequence). The CDR3 sequence is CASSMEAAHYGYTF. The CDR3 DNA reads as TGTGCCAGTAGTATGGAGGCAGCTCACTATGGCTACACCTTC.

The CDR3 protein is CASSGGQGFWGSPLHF. CDR3 nucleotides: TGTGCCAGCAGTGGGGGACAGGGGTTTTGGGGGTCACCCCTCCACTTT. The chain carries TRBV2 and TRBJ1-6; 10 nucleotides match TRBD1. The length of the CDR3 is 16 residues. The V gene's germline CDR1 is SNHLY and CDR2 FYNNEI. Trimming took 4 bases from V and 10 from J; bases not matched to a gene: 10.

The V and J genes are TRBV4-3 and TRBJ1-6; D unresolved. Germline V gives CDR1 LGHNA, CDR2 YSLEER. V lost 1 base and J lost 14, with 9 bases in between. The CDR3 has 12 residues. The CDR3 region has the DNA TGCGCCAGCAGCCAAGGGGGAGAAGCCCTCCACTTT. Protein sequence: CASSQGGEALHF.

The rearrangement uses TRBV7-8 and TRBJ2-7, with a tentative D call TRBD1 (5 bases). Germline-derived CDR1 and CDR2 are SGHVS and FQNEAQ. The germline V and J ends were trimmed by 5 bases and 2 bases, with 10 bases remaining between them. This CDR3 spans 13 amino acids. The chain's CDR3 is CASSPGRPYEQYF. For the CDR3, the DNA is TGTGCCAGCAGCCCAGGGCGGCCCTACGAGCAGTACTTC. Based on the CDR3 plus reference TRBV7-8 and TRBJ2-7, the full variable domain is GAGVSQSPRYKVAKRGQDVALRCDPISGHVSLFWYQQALGQGPEFLTYFQNEAQLDKSGLPSDRFFAERPEGSVSTLKIQRTQQEDSAVYLCASSPGRPYEQYFGPGTRLTVT.

The chain couples TRBV11-2 to TRBJ1-2, with D perhaps matching TRBD1 (5 bases). CDR3 size: 16 residues. Germline CDR1 is SGHAT and CDR2 is FQNNGV. Trimming removed 5 bases from V and 7 bases from J, with 23 bases in between. This CDR3 is CASSTGLMDTGSGYTF. CDR3 nucleotide sequence: TGTGCCAGCAGCACAGGCCTAATGGACACCGGGAGTGGCTACACCTTC.

The rearrangement joins TRBV18 to TRBJ1-1, with no clear D. Germline V gives CDR1 KGHSH, CDR2 LQKENI. The CDR3 is 15 residues long. Trimming stripped 3 bases from V and 3 bases from J, with 14 bases between. CDR3 DNA: TGTGCCAGCTCACCCAATTCGGGGTTCGACACTGAAGCTTTCTTT. Amino acids: CASSPNSGFDTEAFF.

The V and J genes are TRBV12-5 and TRBJ1-6; TRBD1 is a possible D gene (5 bases). Germline lookup yields CDR1 LGHNT and CDR2 FRNRAP. This CDR3 has 12 residues. Between the trimmed V and J ends, which lost 9 bases and 10 bases, there was a span of 13 bases. CDR3 protein: CASGSGVSPLHF. In DNA form, the CDR3 reads TGTGCTAGCGGGTCGGGGGTGTCACCCCTCCACTTT.